The clone carrying this T cell receptor (beta chain) was observed a few times. The antigen remains unidentified. This sample is drawn from a study of T-cell reconstitution after alpha-beta-depleted transplantation in children. Trimming left V 3 bases short and J 2 bases short, with 11 bases between. The CDR3 extends over 14 amino acids. Germline CDR1 SGHTA, CDR2 FQGNSA. General study results and limits: T-cell numbers and diversity, one year after transplant, stemmed largely from T cells that were newly produced. Several hundred expanded graft clones reportedly were the source of alpha-beta T cells about two months after transplant. In some patients, recipient T cells and intrathymic progenitors surviving conditioning explained high day-60 diversity.

Unique molecular identifiers featured in how the TCRbeta library was prepared. TCRdb reanalysed the PCR reads using MiXCR and keeps one entry per CDR3 protein. The sample yields hundreds of thousands of distinct CDR3 sequences, around 15% seen once. The chain couples TRBV7-2 to TRBJ2-7; D may match TRBD1 or TRBD2 (5 bases each). This TCR was recovered from a boy in the first two years of life who had a stem cell transplant for Wiskott-Aldrich syndrome, so the T cells may come from the graft donor. This sample comprised PBMCs, mostly from graft donor cells, obtained 360 days after TCRalphabeta/CD19-depleted stem cell transplant. The CDR3 here is CASSFTGLAYEQYF. DNA for the CDR3: TGTGCCAGCAGCTTCACGGGGCTAGCCTACGAGCAGTACTTC.